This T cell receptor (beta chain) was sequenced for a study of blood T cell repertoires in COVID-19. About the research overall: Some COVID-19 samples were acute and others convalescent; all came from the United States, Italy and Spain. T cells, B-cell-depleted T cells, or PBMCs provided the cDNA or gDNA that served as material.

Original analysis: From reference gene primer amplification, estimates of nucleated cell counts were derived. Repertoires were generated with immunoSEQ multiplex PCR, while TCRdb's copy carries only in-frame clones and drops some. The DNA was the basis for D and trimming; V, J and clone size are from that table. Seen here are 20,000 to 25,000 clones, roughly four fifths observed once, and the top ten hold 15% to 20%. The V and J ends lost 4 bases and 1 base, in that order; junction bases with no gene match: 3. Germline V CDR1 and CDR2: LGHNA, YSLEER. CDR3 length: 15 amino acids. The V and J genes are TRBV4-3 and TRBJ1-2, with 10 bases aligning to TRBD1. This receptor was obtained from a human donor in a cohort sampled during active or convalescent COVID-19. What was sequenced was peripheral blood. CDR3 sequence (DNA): TGCGCCAGCAGCCCCGGGACAGGGGTTAACTATGGCTACACCTTC. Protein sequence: CASSPGTGVNYGYTF.